This TCR beta chain was recovered during a study of blood T cell repertoires in COVID-19 (TCRdb year 2020). A note on the overall study: Samples covering the acute and convalescent phases of COVID-19 were provided by collaborators in the United States, Italy and Spain. The material from the prospective study consisted of cDNA or gDNA derived from T cells, B-cell-depleted T cells, or PBMCs. Subjects who had been exposed to COVID-19, were actively infected with it, or had recovered from it provided the deeply sampled blood TCRbeta repertoires that made up the dataset. The repertoires were released in a freely available public database meant as a resource for research on the immune response to SARS-CoV-2. The samples were drawn from the first 160 participants of the ongoing ImmuneRACE study and from over a thousand subjects provided by 6 global collaborators. Nearly every sample came with metadata listing a de-identified subject ID, COVID-19 status, age in years and sex. Where available, HLA class I and class II types were obtained from metadata supplied by the sample provider rather than from assay-based typing. Summary of the overall study and its limitations: How much clinical and demographic metadata was included differed by source and by participant, and the metadata was provided uncurated.

Based on the germline V gene, the CDR1 and CDR2 sequences are KGHSY and FQNENV. From its cysteine to its phenylalanine, the CDR3 spans 15 amino acids. This entry keeps only the CDR3 DNA: 45 bases, framed from base 1. For this chain, trimming is 2 bases at the V end and 7 bases at the J end, and the number of junction bases without a gene match is 9. Each collaborating institution followed its own protocols to collect whole blood in K2EDTA tubes. For TCRbeta analysis, collaborators shipped samples as frozen whole blood, isolated PBMCs, or DNA extracted from either of those sample types. TCRbeta CDR3 regions were amplified from genomic DNA by means of the immunoSEQ Assay, a bias-controlled multiplex PCR. In the paper's pipeline: The number of nucleated cells in each sample was estimated by amplification of reference gene primers within the assay. To quantify the absolute abundance of each unique TCRbeta CDR3 rearrangement, sequence reads were collapsed and filtered. For each sample, productive Simpson clonality was calculated by taking the square root of Simpson's diversity index across productive rearrangements. As stored in TCRdb, this immuneACCESS dataset retains in-frame rearrangements with V and J assigned. A fraction of the clones does not appear; measured against another copy, unresolved V genes explain less than half of the discrepancy, and the remainder lacks a known reason. V, J and clone size reflect that table, while D and trimming were determined from the DNA. The table for this sample lists about 130,000 clones; approximately 85% of them were counted only once. The ten most abundant clones make up around 13% of the sample.

About this clone: Its target antigen remains unknown. Per-nucleotide qualities are absent, and no much larger clonotype sits a single base away.

The clonotype originates from a human donor in a cohort sampled during active COVID-19. The chain employs TRBV16 and TRBJ2-7; the central 9 bases match TRBD1. The source material was peripheral blood. The DNA sequence is as follows: TGTGCCAGCAGCCAAAGGACAGGGGTGATCCTTGAGCAGTACTTC. Its protein reads: CASSQRTGVILEQYF.